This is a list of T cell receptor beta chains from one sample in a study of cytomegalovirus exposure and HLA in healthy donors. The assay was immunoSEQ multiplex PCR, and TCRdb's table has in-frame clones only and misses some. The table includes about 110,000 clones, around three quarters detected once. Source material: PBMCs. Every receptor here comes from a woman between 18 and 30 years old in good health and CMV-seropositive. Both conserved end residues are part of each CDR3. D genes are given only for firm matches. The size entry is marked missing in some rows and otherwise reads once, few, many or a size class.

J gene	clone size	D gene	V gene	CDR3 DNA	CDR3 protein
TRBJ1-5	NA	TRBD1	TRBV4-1	TGCGCCAGCAGCCTGGGACAGGGAAAACAGCCCCAGCATTTT	CASSLGQGKQPQHF
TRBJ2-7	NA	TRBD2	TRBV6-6	TGTGCCGGGGGGGACGATTCCCCTCACGAGCAGTACTTC	CAGGDDSPHEQYF
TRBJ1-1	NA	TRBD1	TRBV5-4	TGTGCCAGCAGCTTGAGACAGGGGAACACTGAAGCTTTCTTT	CASSLRQGNTEAFF
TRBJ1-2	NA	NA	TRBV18	TGTGCCAGCTCATGGGAGTCAATGGCCTATGGCTACACCTTC	CASSWESMAYGYTF
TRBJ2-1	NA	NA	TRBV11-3	TGTGCCAGCAGCTTATCAGGCGAGGGGTTCTTC	CASSLSGEGFF
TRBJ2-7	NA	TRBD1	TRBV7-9	TGTTCCAGCAGCTCCTATGGGACAGGGGGGGACGAGCAGTACTTC	CSSSSYGTGGDEQYF
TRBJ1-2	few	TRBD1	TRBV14	TGTGCCAGCAGCCAAAGGGACAGGGCCTATGGCTACACCTTC	CASSQRDRAYGYTF
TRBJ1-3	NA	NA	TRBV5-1	TGCGCCAGCAGCCCTCTGGGGCCGCCTGGAAACACCATATATTTT	CASSPLGPPGNTIYF
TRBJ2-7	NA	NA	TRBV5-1	TGCGCCAGCAGACTCGCACTAGCCTCCTACGAGCAGTACTTC	CASRLALASYEQYF
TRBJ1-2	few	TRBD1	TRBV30	TGTGCCTGGAGTGTACAGGGGGACTATGGCTACACCTTC	CAWSVQGDYGYTF
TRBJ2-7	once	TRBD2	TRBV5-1	TGCGCCAGCAGAGAACCCTCACTAGCGGGAGGGCAGTACGAGCAGTACTTC	CASREPSLAGGQYEQYF
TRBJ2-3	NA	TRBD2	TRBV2	TGTGCCAGCAGGGAATCTAGCGGGAGTTCAGATACGCAGTATTTT	CASRESSGSSDTQYF
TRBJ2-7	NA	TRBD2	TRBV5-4	TGTGCCAGCAGCTTGGGACTAGCGGGATCCTACGAGCAGTACTTC	CASSLGLAGSYEQYF
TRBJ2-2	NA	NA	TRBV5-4	TGTGCCAGCAGCTCGGACTCTCGGATTAACACCGGGGAGCTGTTTTTT	CASSSDSRINTGELFF
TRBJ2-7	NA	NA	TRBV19	TGTGCCAGTAGTATCTGGGGCTCTACTCTTACCTACGAGCAGTACTTC	CASSIWGSTLTYEQYF
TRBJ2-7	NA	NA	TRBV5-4	TGTGCCAGCAGCTTTATGGCGGAGGTCTCCTACGAGCAGTACTTC	CASSFMAEVSYEQYF
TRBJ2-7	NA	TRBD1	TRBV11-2	TGTGCCAGCAGCTTAAGGGGGACAGCTACTAACGAGCAGTACTTC	CASSLRGTATNEQYF
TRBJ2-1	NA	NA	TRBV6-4	TGTGCCAGCAGCGTCGGACAGAACTACAATGAGCAGTTCTTC	CASSVGQNYNEQFF
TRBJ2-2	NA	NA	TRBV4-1	TGCGCCAGCAGCCAAGTCGGTCGGACCGGGGAGCTGTTTTTT	CASSQVGRTGELFF
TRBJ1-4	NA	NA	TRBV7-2	TGTGCCAGCAGCCCAGTTAGGGGTGAAAAACTGTTTTTT	CASSPVRGEKLFF
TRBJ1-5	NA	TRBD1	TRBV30	TGTGCCTGGAGTGGAACAGGGGGTCAGCCCCAGCATTTT	CAWSGTGGQPQHF
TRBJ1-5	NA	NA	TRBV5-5	TGTGCCAGCAGCCGAGACGGGGGAGGACAGCCCCAGCATTTT	CASSRDGGGQPQHF
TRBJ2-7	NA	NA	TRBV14	TGTGCCAGCAGCCTCGGACAGTTCTCCTACGAGCAGTACTTC	CASSLGQFSYEQYF
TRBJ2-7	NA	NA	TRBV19	TGTGCCAGTAGTGCCCGAGTTTTTAGCTCCTACGAGCAGTACTTC	CASSARVFSSYEQYF
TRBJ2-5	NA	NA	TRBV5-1	TGCGCCAGCAGCTTGGCCCTGTGGGGGAGGGAGACCCAGTACTTC	CASSLALWGRETQYF
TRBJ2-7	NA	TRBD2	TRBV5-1	TGCGCCAGCAGCTTCCGTGGGGGGGTGGACGAGCAGTACTTC	CASSFRGGVDEQYF
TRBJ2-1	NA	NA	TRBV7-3	TGTGCCAGCAGCTCTGCGGACTCATCCTACAATGAGCAGTTCTTC	CASSSADSSYNEQFF
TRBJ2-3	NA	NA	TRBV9	TGTGCCAGCAGCGTAGCCCCTAGCACAGATACGCAGTATTTT	CASSVAPSTDTQYF
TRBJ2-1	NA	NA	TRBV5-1	TGCGCCAGCAAGAGGCAGGGAGGAAGTTTCGTCCTTTACAATGAGCAGTTCTTC	CASKRQGGSFVLYNEQFF
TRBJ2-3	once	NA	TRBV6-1	TGTGCCAGCACCGGACTTAAGTTTGATACGCAGTATTTT	CASTGLKFDTQYF
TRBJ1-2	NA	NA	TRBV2	TGTGCCAGCAGTGACAGGGACTATGGCTACACCTTC	CASSDRDYGYTF
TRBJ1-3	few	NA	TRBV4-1	TGCGCCAGCAGCCAAGGGGCCCTATCTGGAAACACCATATATTTT	CASSQGALSGNTIYF
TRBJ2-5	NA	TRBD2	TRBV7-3	TGTGCCAGCAGCTCCGGACTAGCGGGAGCAGGGGAGACCCAGTACTTC	CASSSGLAGAGETQYF
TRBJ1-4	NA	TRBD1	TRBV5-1	TGCGCCAGCAGCACCTCGACAGGGATAGAAGCTGAAAAACTGTTTTTT	CASSTSTGIEAEKLFF
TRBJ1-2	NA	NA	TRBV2	TGTGCCAGCAGTGAGTCGTCAGGGCTGTTCTATGGCTACACCTTC	CASSESSGLFYGYTF
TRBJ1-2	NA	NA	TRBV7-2	TGTGCCAGCAGCTTAGGAGGGTATGGCTACACCTTC	CASSLGGYGYTF
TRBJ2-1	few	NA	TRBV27	TGTGCCAGCAGTTTAGCGGAGCACTACAATGAGCAGTTCTTC	CASSLAEHYNEQFF
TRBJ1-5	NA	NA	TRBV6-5	TGTGCCAGCAGAATCCATCAGGGTAATCAGCCCCAGCATTTT	CASRIHQGNQPQHF
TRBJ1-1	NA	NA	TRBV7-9	TGTGCCAGCAGCTTTGGGGCCCCTGAAGCTTTCTTT	CASSFGAPEAFF
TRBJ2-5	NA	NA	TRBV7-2	TGTGCCAGCAGCCATAGACAGCTACTCCAAGAGACCCAGTACTTC	CASSHRQLLQETQYF
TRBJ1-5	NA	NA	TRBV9	TGTGCCAGCAGCGTAGATTCAGTCAATCAGCCCCAGCATTTT	CASSVDSVNQPQHF
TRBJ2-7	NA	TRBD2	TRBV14	TGTGCCAGCAGCCAAAGTATAAGAGGGCCGGGACTAGCGGGAGTATACGAGCAGTACTTC	CASSQSIRGPGLAGVYEQYF
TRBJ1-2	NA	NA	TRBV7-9	TGTGCCAGCCAACGGGGGGCGCATGGCTACACCTTC	CASQRGAHGYTF
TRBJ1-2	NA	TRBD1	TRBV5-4	TGTGCCAGCAGCTTGTTAGGGACAGGGGGTGACTATGGCTACACCTTC	CASSLLGTGGDYGYTF
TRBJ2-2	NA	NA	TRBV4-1	TGCGCCAGCAGCCTGGGGCGAGCGTATTCGAACACCGGGGAGCTGTTTTTT	CASSLGRAYSNTGELFF
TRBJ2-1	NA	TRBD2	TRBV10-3	TGTGCCATCAGACCGACTAGCGGGTTTCTCAATGAGCAGTTCTTC	CAIRPTSGFLNEQFF
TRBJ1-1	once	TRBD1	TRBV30	TGTGCCTGGATTGATGGACAGGGTGAAGCTTTCTTT	CAWIDGQGEAFF
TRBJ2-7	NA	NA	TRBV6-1	TGTGCCAGCAGTGAAATTGACAGTGGCGAGCAGTACTTC	CASSEIDSGEQYF
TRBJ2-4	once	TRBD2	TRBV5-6	TGTGCCAGCAGCTTGCCAGGGAGGGGAAACATTCAGTACTTC	CASSLPGRGNIQYF
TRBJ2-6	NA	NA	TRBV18	TGTGCCAGCTCACCACGCGGTGGGGCTTACTCTGGGGCCAACGTCCTGACTTTC	CASSPRGGAYSGANVLTF
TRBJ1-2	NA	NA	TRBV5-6	TGTGCCAGCAGCTTGGGTACTAACTATGGCTACACCTTC	CASSLGTNYGYTF
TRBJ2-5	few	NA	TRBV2	TGTGCCAGCAAGTTTGGAGCCAACCAAGAGACCCAGTACTTC	CASKFGANQETQYF
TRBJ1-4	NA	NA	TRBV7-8	TGTGCCAGCAGCTCTCGTGGGGGGGCTTCTAATGAAAAACTGTTTTTT	CASSSRGGASNEKLFF
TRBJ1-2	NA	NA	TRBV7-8	TGTGCCAGCAGCTTAGGGACTAGATCCCGTAACTATGGCTACACCTTC	CASSLGTRSRNYGYTF
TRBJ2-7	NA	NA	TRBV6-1	TGTGCCAGCACCCCCCGGGGGAGGAACGAGCAGTACTTC	CASTPRGRNEQYF
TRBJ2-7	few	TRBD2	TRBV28	TGTGCCAGCAGCATAGTAGCGGGAGTAAAAGCCGAGCAGTACTTC	CASSIVAGVKAEQYF
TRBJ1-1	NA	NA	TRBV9	TGTGCCAGCAGCGTAGGCCCGGGGGTGAACACTGAAGCTTTCTTT	CASSVGPGVNTEAFF
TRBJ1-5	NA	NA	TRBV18	TGTGCCAGCTCACCCCTAAGCGGCGAAGGGAATCAGCCCCAGCATTTT	CASSPLSGEGNQPQHF
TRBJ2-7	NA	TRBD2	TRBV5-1	TGCGCCAGCAGCTTACCTAGCGGGATTAACGAGCAGTACTTC	CASSLPSGINEQYF
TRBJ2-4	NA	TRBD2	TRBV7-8	TGTGCCAGCAGCCAACAGCGGGGCCCAATAGCCAAAAACATTCAGTACTTC	CASSQQRGPIAKNIQYF